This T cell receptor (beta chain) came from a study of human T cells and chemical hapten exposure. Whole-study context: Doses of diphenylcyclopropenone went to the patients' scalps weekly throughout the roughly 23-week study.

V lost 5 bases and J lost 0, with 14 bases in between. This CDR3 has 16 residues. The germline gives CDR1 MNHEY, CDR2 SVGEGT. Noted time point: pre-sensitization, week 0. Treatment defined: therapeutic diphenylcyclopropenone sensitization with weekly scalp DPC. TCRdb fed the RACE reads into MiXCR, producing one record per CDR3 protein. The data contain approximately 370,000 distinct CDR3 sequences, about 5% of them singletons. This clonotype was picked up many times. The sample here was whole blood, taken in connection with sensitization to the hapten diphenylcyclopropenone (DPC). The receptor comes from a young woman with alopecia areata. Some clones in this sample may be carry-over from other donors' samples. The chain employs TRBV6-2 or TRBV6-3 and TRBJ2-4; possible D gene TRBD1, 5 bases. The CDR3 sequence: CASSHPDKAAKNIQYF. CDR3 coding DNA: TGTGCCAGCAGTCATCCGGACAAAGCAGCCAAAAACATTCAGTACTTC.